The 27 T cell receptor beta chains presented below share a single source sample, sequenced in a study of long-term antiretroviral therapy in people with HIV (dated by TCRdb to the early 2020s). The immunoSEQ hsTCRB v3.0 assay was used at survey level resolution for TRB variable region sequencing. What TCRdb holds here is the immuneACCESS table cut down to in-frame rearrangements. Part of the clones is not present; checked against another copy, under half of the missing clones reflect an unresolved V gene, and the others are unexplained. The sample table shows about 35,000 clones, and more than 60% are seen once. Of the sample, under 8.5% is held by the ten largest clones. The source was unsorted PBMCs, collected 2 years after starting antiretroviral therapy. These receptors came from a woman aged 50 to 60 with HIV.

The chain combines TRBV5-1 with TRBJ2-1, with 7 bases matching TRBD1. The V gene's germline CDR1 is SGHRS and CDR2 YFSETQ. V lost 4 bases and J lost 6; bases outside the gene matches: 4. The CDR3 has 13 amino acids. Here the CDR3 DNA reads TGCGCCAGCAGCAATGGACAGGCCAATGAGCAGTTCTTC. Its protein product is CASSNGQANEQFF.

The chain employs TRBV19 and TRBJ1-2; TRBD1 aligns across 9 bases. The J segment lost 4 bases and the V segment lost 4 bases, leaving 7 bases of the junction unmatched. This CDR3 is built from 15 residues. Germline assignment: CDR1 LNHDA and CDR2 SQIVND (reference sequence). For the CDR3, the DNA is TGTGCCAGTAGTAAACCGGGACAGGGAATCTATGGCTACACCTTC. Protein: CASSKPGQGIYGYTF.

The J gene is TRBJ2-7, the V gene TRBV5-5; TRBD1 matches 9 bases. The CDR3 runs 15 residues. Germline V CDR1 and CDR2: SGHKS, YYEKEE (reference sequence). J was trimmed by 3 bases and V by 7 bases; bases with no gene match: 11. CDR3 sequence: CASGTPGQGHYEQYF. For the CDR3, the DNA is TGTGCCAGCGGAACGCCGGGACAGGGACACTACGAGCAGTACTTC.

The CDR3, as DNA: TGTGCCAGCAGTGAGATCGGTATCTCCTACGAGCAGTACGTC. Protein sequence: CASSEIGISYEQYV. The chain uses TRBV2 and TRBJ2-7, with D uncertain. The CDR3 has 14 residues. Trimming cost V 3 bases and J 0 bases, with 9 bases left between them. Germline CDR1 is SNHLY and CDR2 is FYNNEI.

V is TRBV19 and J is TRBJ2-6; possible D gene TRBD1, 6 bases. Germline CDR1 and CDR2: LNHDA and SQIVND (reference sequence). V lost 7 bases and J 3 bases, leaving 16 bases between the germline ends. The length of the CDR3 is 16 residues. The CDR3 is CASTYSTGRGANVLTF. CDR3 sequence (DNA): TGTGCCAGTACCTACTCTACAGGGCGTGGGGCCAACGTCCTGACTTTC.

The V and J genes are TRBV14 and TRBJ1-2; 10 bases align to TRBD1. The V gene's germline CDR1 is SGHDN and CDR2 FVKESK. The CDR3 runs to 13 residues. J gave up 7 bases and V 3 bases, and 2 bases lay outside the gene matches. The CDR3 DNA reads TGTGCCAGCAGCCAGACAGGGGGCGCTGGCTACACCTTC. The encoded protein is CASSQTGGAGYTF.

V usage is TRBV5-1 and J usage is TRBJ1-1; D is perhaps TRBD1 (5 bases). With 4 bases removed from V and 4 bases from J, the gap between germline ends came to 14 bases. Germline V gives CDR1 SGHRS, CDR2 YFSETQ. This CDR3 is built from 14 residues. CDR3 region: CASSPGLDFTEAFF. The CDR3 DNA reads TGCGCCAGCAGCCCGGGACTCGACTTCACTGAAGCTTTCTTT.

The rearrangement links TRBV14 to TRBJ2-3; D is uncertain. V gave up 3 bases and J gave up 5 bases, with 3 bases separating them. Germline V gene lookup returns CDR1 SGHDN and CDR2 FVKESK. The CDR3 has 11 residues. The chain's CDR3 is CASSHGDTQYF. The CDR3 DNA sequence: TGTGCCAGCAGCCATGGAGATACGCAGTATTTT.

The genes are TRBV28 and TRBJ1-5; TRBD1 is a possible D gene (5 bases). CDR1 is MDHEN, CDR2 SYDVKM, per germline. This CDR3 spans 15 amino acids. Trimming left V 10 bases short and J 9 bases short, with 25 bases between. The DNA for the CDR3 is TGTGCCACCCTCTGGGGGGTAAACACGGGTCGGCCCCAGCATTTT. Translated, it gives CATLWGVNTGRPQHF.

The rearrangement joins TRBV2 to TRBJ2-7; TRBD2 agrees at 9 bases. Trimming at V came to 2 bases and at J to 2 bases, leaving 7 bases not matched to a gene. The germline gives CDR1 SNHLY, CDR2 FYNNEI. The CDR3 consists of 16 residues. Here the CDR3 DNA reads TGTGCCAGCAGTGAATTCTGGCTAGCGGGAACCTACGAGCAGTACGTC. This sequence encodes CASSEFWLAGTYEQYV.

This clone came up once. The chain recombines TRBV18 with TRBJ1-6; 7 positions match TRBD1. The length of the CDR3 is 21 residues. CDR1 and CDR2 (germline): KGHSH, LQKENI. Trimming removed 4 bases from V and 0 bases from J; junction bases left unmatched: 18. The CDR3 DNA sequence: TGTGCCAGCTCACTTTATACCCTGGGACAGTCCCTGAGCTCCTATAATTCACCCCTCCACTTT. The encoded protein is CASSLYTLGQSLSSYNSPLHF.

The V gene is TRBV27, the J gene TRBJ1-5; possibly TRBD1 for D (5 bases). This CDR3 is built from 16 residues. Trimming pared 3 bases from V and 6 bases from J, leaving 18 bases between. From germline, CDR1 is MNHEY and CDR2 SMNVEV (reference sequence). Written as DNA, the CDR3 is TGTGCCAGCAGTTTCTCCGGGGGTGGGATAGGTCAGCCCCAGCATTTT. Its translation is CASSFSGGGIGQPQHF.

The V call is TRBV4-2, the J call TRBJ1-1; D possibly corresponds to TRBD1 (5 bases). Trimming took off 4 bases at V and 3 bases at J, with 9 bases between the two ends. This CDR3 region has 13 residues. Germline V lookup: CDR1 LGHNA, CDR2 YNFKEQ. The CDR3 DNA reads as TGTGCCAGCAGCCGCGGCAGGGACACTGAAGCTTTCTTT. It codes for CASSRGRDTEAFF.

V usage is TRBV19 and J usage is TRBJ1-6, with D uncertain. This CDR3 spans 14 amino acids. Trimming stripped 3 bases from V and 5 bases from J, with 8 bases between. Per germline, CDR1 LNHDA and CDR2 SQIVND (reference sequence). CDR3 amino acids: CASSMGVDNSPLHF. DNA of the CDR3: TGTGCCAGTAGTATGGGTGTTGATAATTCACCCCTCCACTTT.

V and J are TRBV30 and TRBJ1-1, with 9 bases matching TRBD1. The CDR3 extends over 16 amino acids. Germline V CDR1 and CDR2: GTSNPN, SVGIG (reference sequence). The V and J ends lost 0 bases and 4 bases, in that order; junction bases with no gene match: 9. The CDR3 loop reads CAWSVLSGTGLTEAFF. The CDR3 nucleotides read TGTGCCTGGAGTGTGTTATCTGGGACAGGGCTCACTGAAGCTTTCTTT.

J is TRBJ1-1 and V is TRBV29-1, with D perhaps matching TRBD1 (6 bases). The CDR3 length is 16 residues. V dropped 2 bases and J dropped 6 bases, with 22 bases sitting between them. Germline CDR1 is SQVTM and CDR2 is ANQGSEA. The CDR3 loop reads CSVEYSGSGGRAEAFF. CDR3 sequence (DNA): TGCAGCGTTGAATACTCTGGGAGTGGGGGGCGGGCTGAAGCTTTCTTT. Drawing the rest from reference TRBV29-1 and TRBJ1-1, the complete variable domain is SAVISQKPSRDICQRGTSLTIQCQVDSQVTMMFWYRQQPGQSLTLIATANQGSEATYESGFVIDKFPISRPNLTFSTLTVSNMSPEDSSIYLCSVEYSGSGGRAEAFFGQGTRLTVV.

The rearrangement joins TRBV5-5 to TRBJ1-3, with D uncertain. CDR1 and CDR2 (germline): SGHKS, YYEKEE (reference sequence). The CDR3 length is 16 residues. Deletions cut 4 bases from V and 1 base from J, with 15 bases between. The CDR3 DNA reads as TGTGCCAGCAGCCCCGCCTCCATGGGGTCTGGAAACACCATATATTTT. Protein: CASSPASMGSGNTIYF.

This clone was picked up a small number of times. The gene calls are TRBV5-1 and TRBJ2-5; maybe TRBD1 (6 bases). CDR1 is SGHRS, CDR2 YFSETQ, per germline. The CDR3 covers 13 residues. The V end was cut by 6 bases, the J end by 5 bases, with 14 bases between. The CDR3 spells CASNVRGSETQYF. CDR3 bases: TGCGCCAGCAATGTCAGGGGCTCGGAGACCCAGTACTTC.

In its sample, this clone was seen once. The gene calls are TRBV7-9 and TRBJ1-1; D perhaps matches TRBD1 (5 bases). This CDR3 comprises 11 residues. The ends were cut back, 8 bases at V and 7 bases at J, with 11 bases in the middle. Germline V gives CDR1 SEHNR, CDR2 FQNEAQ (reference sequence). This chain's CDR3 is CASERGDEAFF. The CDR3 DNA reads as TGTGCCAGCGAGCGGGGGGATGAAGCTTTCTTT.

The CDR3 protein is CASSQKGQAYEQYV. The DNA for the CDR3 is TGTGCCAGCAGCCAAAAGGGACAGGCCTACGAGCAGTACGTC. This sequence joins TRBV7-9 and TRBJ2-7, with 8 nucleotides matching TRBD1. The CDR3 runs to 14 residues. V shed 5 bases, J shed 2 bases, and the junction held 5 bases outside the gene matches. Germline values: CDR1 SEHNR, CDR2 FQNEAQ (reference sequence).

V gene TRBV18 combines with J gene TRBJ2-5; D unresolved. V lost 8 bases to trimming and J lost 4 bases, with 11 bases between them. The length of the CDR3 is 12 residues. The germline CDR1 and CDR2 sequences are KGHSH and LQKENI. The CDR3 region is CASPGSGETQYF. The CDR3 coding sequence is TGTGCCAGCCCAGGTTCCGGAGAGACCCAGTACTTC.

In DNA, the CDR3 is TGTGCCAGCAGCTTCAGGGCATTCGAGAACACCGGGGAGCTGTTTTTT. Residues: CASSFRAFENTGELFF. This rearrangement joins TRBV9 to TRBJ2-2; D might be TRBD1 (5 bases). The ends were cut back, 4 bases at V and 1 base at J, with 14 bases in the middle. Germline CDR1 and CDR2: SGDLS and YYNGEE. This CDR3 is built from 16 residues.

The chain recombines TRBV11-2 with TRBJ2-7; 7 nucleotides match TRBD1. V lost 7 bases and J lost 2; bases outside the gene matches: 5. Germline CDR1 is SGHAT and CDR2 is FQNNGV. The CDR3 is made up of 13 amino acids. CDR3 sequence (DNA): TGTGCCAGCACCCGGGACAGCACCTACGAGCAGTACTTC. This gives the protein CASTRDSTYEQYF.

V is TRBV19 and J is TRBJ2-2; 11 bases align to TRBD2. This CDR3 contains 16 residues. J lost 6 bases, V lost 5 bases, and 8 bases had no gene match. Germline V gene data show CDR1 as LNHDA and CDR2 as SQIVND (reference sequence). The CDR3 coding sequence is TGTGCCAGTAGTTTACTAGCGGGGGCCCGAGCCGGGGAGCTGTTTTTT. Translating it yields CASSLLAGARAGELFF.

J is TRBJ1-4 and V is TRBV5-1; no definite D call. V was trimmed by 2 bases and J by 8 bases, leaving 13 bases between them. The length of the CDR3 is 14 residues. Germline V gives CDR1 SGHRS, CDR2 YFSETQ. CDR3 in amino acids: CASSLGQRKEKLFF. As DNA, the CDR3 is TGCGCCAGCAGCTTAGGGCAGAGGAAGGAAAAACTGTTTTTT. Full variable domain (remainder filled in from reference TRBV5-1 and TRBJ1-4): KAGVTQTPRYLIKTRGQQVTLSCSPISGHRSVSWYQQTPGQGLQFLFEYFSETQRNKGNFPGRFSGRQFSNSRSEMNVSTLELGDSALYLCASSLGQRKEKLFFGSGTQLSVL.

The chain couples TRBV27 to TRBJ2-1; D is ambiguous. The CDR3 is 13 amino acids. V was pared by 5 bases and J by 7 bases, with 12 bases between. Germline CDR1 is MNHEY and CDR2 is SMNVEV (reference sequence). The DNA for the CDR3 is TGTGCCAGCAGTCACGGGCCGGAAAATGAGCAGTTCTTC. The encoded protein is CASSHGPENEQFF.

This sequence joins TRBV6-6 and TRBJ2-5; 9 nucleotides align to TRBD1. V was pared by 6 bases and J by 4 bases, with 6 bases of the junction left unmatched. Germline CDR1 MNHNY, CDR2 SVGAGI (reference sequence). The CDR3 loop spans 14 amino acids. The CDR3 region has the DNA TGTGCCAGCAGCCCTTCGGGACAGGGAGAGACCCAGTACTTC. Amino acid sequence: CASSPSGQGETQYF.